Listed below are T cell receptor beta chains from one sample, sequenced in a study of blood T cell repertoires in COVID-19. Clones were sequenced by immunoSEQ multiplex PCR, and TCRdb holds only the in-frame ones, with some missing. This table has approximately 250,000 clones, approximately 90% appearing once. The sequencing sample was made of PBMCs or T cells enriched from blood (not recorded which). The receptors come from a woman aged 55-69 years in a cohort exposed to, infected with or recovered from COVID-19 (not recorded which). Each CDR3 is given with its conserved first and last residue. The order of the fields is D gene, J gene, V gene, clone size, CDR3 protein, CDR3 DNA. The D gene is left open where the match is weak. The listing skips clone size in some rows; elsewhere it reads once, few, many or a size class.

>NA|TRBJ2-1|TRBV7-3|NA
CATYRSNNEQFF
TGTGCCACCTACAGGAGCAACAATGAGCAGTTCTTC
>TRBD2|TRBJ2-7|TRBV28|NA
CASSPLAGGQTEQYF
TGTGCCAGCAGTCCCTTAGCGGGAGGGCAGACCGAGCAGTACTTC
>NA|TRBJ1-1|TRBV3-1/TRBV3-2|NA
CASSQLGGNTEAFF
TGTGCCAGCAGCCAGCTTGGCGGAAACACTGAAGCTTTCTTT
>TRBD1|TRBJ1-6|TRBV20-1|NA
CSASARTGSLGNSPLHF
TGCAGTGCTAGTGCGAGGACAGGGAGTCTCGGGAATTCACCCCTCCACTTT
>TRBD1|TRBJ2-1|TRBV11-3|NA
CASSLVGTGGDEQFF
TGTGCCAGCAGCTTAGTAGGGACAGGGGGCGACGAGCAGTTCTTC
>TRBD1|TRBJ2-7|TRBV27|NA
CASRLQGATSYEQYF
TGTGCCAGCAGGTTACAGGGGGCTACCTCCTACGAGCAGTACTTC
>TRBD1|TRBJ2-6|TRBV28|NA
CASRPGGTGANVLTF
TGTGCCAGCAGACCAGGGGGCACTGGGGCCAACGTCCTGACTTTC
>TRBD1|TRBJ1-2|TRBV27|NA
CASSWGQSNYGYTF
TGTGCCAGCAGTTGGGGACAGAGTAACTATGGCTACACCTTC
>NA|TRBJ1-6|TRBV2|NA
CASRGGTYNSPLHF
TGTGCCAGCAGAGGAGGAACTTATAATTCACCCCTCCACTTT
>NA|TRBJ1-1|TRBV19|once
CASSIAAVSRAEAFF
TGTGCCAGTAGTATAGCGGCAGTCAGTCGGGCTGAAGCTTTCTTT
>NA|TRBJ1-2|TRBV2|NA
CASRRAGWGYTF
TGTGCCAGCAGAAGAGCAGGCTGGGGCTACACCTTC
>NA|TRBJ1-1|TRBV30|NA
CAWRVGTEAFF
TGTGCCTGGAGAGTCGGCACTGAAGCTTTCTTT